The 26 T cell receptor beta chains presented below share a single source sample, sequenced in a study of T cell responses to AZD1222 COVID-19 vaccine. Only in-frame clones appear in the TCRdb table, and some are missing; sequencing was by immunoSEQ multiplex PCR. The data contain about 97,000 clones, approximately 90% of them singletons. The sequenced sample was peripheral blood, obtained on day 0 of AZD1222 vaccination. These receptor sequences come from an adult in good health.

CDR3 coding DNA: TGTGTCAGAAGCTTAGCCGACAGAAGAAATGAAAAACTGTTTTTT. It yields the protein CVRSLADRRNEKLFF. The V call is TRBV7-5, the J call TRBJ1-4; the table gives TRBD1 as D, unverified against the DNA. TRBV7-5 is flagged as a pseudogene. The CDR3 runs 15 residues.

The DNA for the CDR3 is TGCGCCAGCAGCTACTCCGGGACAGTGGATCCTGGCTACACCTTC. Its protein product is CASSYSGTVDPGYTF. The chain combines TRBV4-1 with TRBJ1-2; 7 bases agree with TRBD1. The V segment lost 5 bases and the J segment 7 bases; nucleotides outside the gene matches: 13. This CDR3 contains 15 residues. Looked up from germline, CDR1 is MGHRA and CDR2 is YSYEKL.

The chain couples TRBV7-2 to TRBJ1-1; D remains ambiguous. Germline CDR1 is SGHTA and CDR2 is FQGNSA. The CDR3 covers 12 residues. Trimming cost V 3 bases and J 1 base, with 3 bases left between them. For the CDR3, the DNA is TGTGCCAGCAGCTTCAGGAACACTGAAGCTTTCTTT. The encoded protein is CASSFRNTEAFF.

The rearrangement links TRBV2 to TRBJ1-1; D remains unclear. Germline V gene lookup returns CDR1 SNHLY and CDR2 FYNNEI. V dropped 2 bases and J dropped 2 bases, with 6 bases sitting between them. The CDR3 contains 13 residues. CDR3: CASSENRNTEAFF. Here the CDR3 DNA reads TGTGCCAGCAGTGAAAACAGAAACACTGAAGCTTTCTTT.

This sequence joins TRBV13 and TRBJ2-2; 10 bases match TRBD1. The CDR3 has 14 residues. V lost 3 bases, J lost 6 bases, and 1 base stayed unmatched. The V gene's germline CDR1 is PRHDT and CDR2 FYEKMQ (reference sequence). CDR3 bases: TGTGCCAGCAGCTTGGACAGGGGGGCCGGGGAGCTGTTTTTT. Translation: CASSLDRGAGELFF. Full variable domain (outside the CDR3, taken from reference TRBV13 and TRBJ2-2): AAGVIQSPRHLIKEKRETATLKCYPIPRHDTVYWYQQGPGQDPQFLISFYEKMQSDKGSIPDRFSAQQFSDYHSELNMSSLELGDSALYFCASSLDRGAGELFFGEGSRLTVL.

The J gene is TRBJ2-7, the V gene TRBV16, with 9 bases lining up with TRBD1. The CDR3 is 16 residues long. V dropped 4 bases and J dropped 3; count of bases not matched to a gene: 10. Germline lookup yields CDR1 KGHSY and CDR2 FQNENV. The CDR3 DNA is TGTGCCAGCAGCCGCTTGACCGGGACAGGGTACTACGAGCAGTACTTC. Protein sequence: CASSRLTGTGYYEQYF. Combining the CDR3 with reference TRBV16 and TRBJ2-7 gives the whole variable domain GEEVAQTPKHLVRGEGQKAKLYCAPIKGHSYVFWYQQVLKNEFKFLISFQNENVFDETGMPKERFSAKCLPNSPCSLEIQATKLEDSAVYFCASSRLTGTGYYEQYFGPGTRLTVT.

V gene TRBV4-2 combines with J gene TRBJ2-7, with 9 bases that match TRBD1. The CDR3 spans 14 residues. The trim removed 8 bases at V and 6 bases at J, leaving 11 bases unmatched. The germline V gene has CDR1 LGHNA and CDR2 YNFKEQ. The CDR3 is CASQGTGHGGEQYF. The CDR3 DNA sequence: TGTGCCAGCCAGGGGACAGGGCATGGGGGCGAGCAGTACTTC.

This CDR3 reads CASSFPTEKLFF. As DNA, the CDR3 is TGTGCCAGCAGCTTCCCAACTGAAAAACTGTTTTTT. The rearrangement joins TRBV7-9 to TRBJ1-4; D is undetermined. CDR1 SEHNR and CDR2 FQNEAQ come from the germline V gene (reference sequence). CDR3 length equals 12 residues. The V gene lost 3 bases and the J gene lost 7 bases, with 6 bases spanning the gap.

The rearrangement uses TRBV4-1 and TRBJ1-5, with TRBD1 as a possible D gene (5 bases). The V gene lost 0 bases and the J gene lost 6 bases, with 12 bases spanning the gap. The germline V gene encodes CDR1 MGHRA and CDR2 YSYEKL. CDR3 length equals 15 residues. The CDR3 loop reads CASSQDMGLAQPQHF. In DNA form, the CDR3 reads TGCGCCAGCAGCCAAGACATGGGGCTGGCTCAGCCCCAGCATTTT.

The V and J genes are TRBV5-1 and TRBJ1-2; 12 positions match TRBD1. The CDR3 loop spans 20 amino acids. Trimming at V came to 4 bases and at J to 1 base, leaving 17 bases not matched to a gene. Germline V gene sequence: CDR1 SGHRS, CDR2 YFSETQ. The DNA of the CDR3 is TGCGCCAGCAGCCTAGGGACAGGGGGCGGCCCAATACCGAATAACTATGGCTACACCTTC. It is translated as CASSLGTGGGPIPNNYGYTF.

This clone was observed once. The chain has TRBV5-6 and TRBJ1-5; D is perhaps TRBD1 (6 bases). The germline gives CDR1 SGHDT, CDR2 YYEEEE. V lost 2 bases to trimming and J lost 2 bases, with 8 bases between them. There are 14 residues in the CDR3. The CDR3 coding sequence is TGTGCCAGCAGCTTAAGGACAGGCAATCAGCCCCAGCATTTT. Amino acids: CASSLRTGNQPQHF.

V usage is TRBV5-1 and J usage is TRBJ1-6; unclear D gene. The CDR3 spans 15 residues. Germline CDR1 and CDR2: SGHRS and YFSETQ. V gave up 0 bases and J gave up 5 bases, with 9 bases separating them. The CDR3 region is CASSLDRFNNSPLHF. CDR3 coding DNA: TGCGCCAGCAGCTTGGACAGATTTAATAATTCACCCCTCCACTTT.

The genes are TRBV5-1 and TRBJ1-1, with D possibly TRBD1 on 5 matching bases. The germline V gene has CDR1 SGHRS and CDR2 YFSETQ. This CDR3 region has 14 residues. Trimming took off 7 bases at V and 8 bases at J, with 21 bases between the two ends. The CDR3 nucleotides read TGCGCCAGCGAGGTGGGGCAGGGCGATGAGGAAGCTTTCTTT. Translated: CASEVGQGDEEAFF.

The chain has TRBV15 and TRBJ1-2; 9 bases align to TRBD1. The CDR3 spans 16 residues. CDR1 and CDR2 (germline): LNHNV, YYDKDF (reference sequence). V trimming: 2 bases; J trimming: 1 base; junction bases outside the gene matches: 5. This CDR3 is CATSRTGTGLNYGYTF. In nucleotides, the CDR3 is TGTGCCACCAGCAGAACCGGGACAGGGCTTAACTATGGCTACACCTTC. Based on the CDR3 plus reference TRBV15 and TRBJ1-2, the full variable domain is DAMVIQNPRYQVTQFGKPVTLSCSQTLNHNVMYWYQQKSSQAPKLLFHYYDKDFNNEADTPDNFQSRRPNTSFCFLDIRSPGLGDTAMYLCATSRTGTGLNYGYTFGSGTRLTVV.

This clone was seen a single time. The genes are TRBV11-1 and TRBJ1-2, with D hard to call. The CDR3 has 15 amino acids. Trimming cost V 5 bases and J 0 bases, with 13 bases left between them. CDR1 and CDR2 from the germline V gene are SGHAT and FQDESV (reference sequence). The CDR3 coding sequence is TGTGCCAGCAGCCAAGGACGGACCTCTAACTATGGCTACACCTTC. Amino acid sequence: CASSQGRTSNYGYTF.

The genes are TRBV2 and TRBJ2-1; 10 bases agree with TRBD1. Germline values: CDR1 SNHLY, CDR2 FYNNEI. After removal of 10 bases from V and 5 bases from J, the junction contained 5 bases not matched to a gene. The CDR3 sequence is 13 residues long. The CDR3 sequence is CATADRGNNEQFF. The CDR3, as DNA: TGTGCCACAGCGGACAGGGGGAACAATGAGCAGTTCTTC.

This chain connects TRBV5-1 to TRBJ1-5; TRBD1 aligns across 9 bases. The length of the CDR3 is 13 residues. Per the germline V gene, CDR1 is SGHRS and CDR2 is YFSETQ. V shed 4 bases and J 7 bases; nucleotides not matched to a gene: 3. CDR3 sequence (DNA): TGCGCCAGCAGCAGCGGGACAGGGCAGCCCCAGCATTTT. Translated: CASSSGTGQPQHF.

The CDR3 sequence is CASSESVLSSYNSPLHF. CDR3 bases: TGTGCCAGCAGTGAATCGGTCCTGAGCTCCTATAATTCACCCCTCCACTTT. The chain is built from TRBV6-1 and TRBJ1-6; D unresolved. This CDR3 is built from 17 residues. Trimming stripped 2 bases from V and 0 bases from J, with 11 bases between. Germline values: CDR1 MNHNS, CDR2 SASEGT.

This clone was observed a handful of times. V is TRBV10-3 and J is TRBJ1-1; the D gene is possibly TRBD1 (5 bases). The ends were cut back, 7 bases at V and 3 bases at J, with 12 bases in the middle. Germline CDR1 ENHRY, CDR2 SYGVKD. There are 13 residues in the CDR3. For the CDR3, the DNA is TGTGCCATCACTCGGGGCCAATACACTGAAGCTTTCTTT. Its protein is CAITRGQYTEAFF.

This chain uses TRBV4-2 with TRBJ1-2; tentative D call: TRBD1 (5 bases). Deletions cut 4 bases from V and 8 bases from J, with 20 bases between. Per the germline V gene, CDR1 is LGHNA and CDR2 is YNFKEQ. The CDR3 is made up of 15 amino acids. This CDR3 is CASSPSDKTDWGYTF. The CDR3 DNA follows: TGTGCCAGCAGCCCCTCGGACAAGACAGACTGGGGCTACACCTTC.

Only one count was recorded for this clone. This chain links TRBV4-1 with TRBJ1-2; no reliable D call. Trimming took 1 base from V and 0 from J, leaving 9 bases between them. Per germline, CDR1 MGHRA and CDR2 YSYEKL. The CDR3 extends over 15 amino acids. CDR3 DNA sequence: TGCGCCAGCAGCCAAGGACACATAGCTAACTATGGCTACACCTTC. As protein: CASSQGHIANYGYTF.

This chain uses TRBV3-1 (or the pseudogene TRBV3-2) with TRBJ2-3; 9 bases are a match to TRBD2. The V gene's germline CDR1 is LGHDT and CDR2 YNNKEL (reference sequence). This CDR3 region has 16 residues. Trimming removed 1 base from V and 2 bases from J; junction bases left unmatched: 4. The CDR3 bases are TGTGCCAGCAGCCAAGGGGGACTAGCCTACACAGATACGCAGTATTTT. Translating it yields CASSQGGLAYTDTQYF.

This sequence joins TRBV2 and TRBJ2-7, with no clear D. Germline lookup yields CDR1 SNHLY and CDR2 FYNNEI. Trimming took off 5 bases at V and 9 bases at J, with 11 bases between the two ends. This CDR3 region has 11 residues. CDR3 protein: CASSISERQYF. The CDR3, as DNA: TGTGCCAGCAGTATAAGTGAGCGGCAGTACTTC.

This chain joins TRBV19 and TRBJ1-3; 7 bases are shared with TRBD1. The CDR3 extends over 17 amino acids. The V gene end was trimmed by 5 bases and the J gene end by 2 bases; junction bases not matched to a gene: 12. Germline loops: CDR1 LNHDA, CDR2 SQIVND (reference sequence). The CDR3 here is CASSSGQTLPTGNTIYF. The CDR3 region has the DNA TGTGCCAGTAGTTCGGGACAGACCCTACCCACTGGAAACACCATATATTTT.

CDR3 sequence: CASSAPRGHYEQYF. Here the CDR3 DNA reads TGTGCCAGCAGCGCCCCCAGGGGCCACTACGAGCAGTACTTC. V usage is TRBV28 and J usage is TRBJ2-7, with D possibly TRBD1 on 6 matching bases. The CDR3 consists of 14 residues. V was clipped by 6 bases and J by 3 bases, with 15 bases between them. The germline V gene has CDR1 MDHEN and CDR2 SYDVKM.

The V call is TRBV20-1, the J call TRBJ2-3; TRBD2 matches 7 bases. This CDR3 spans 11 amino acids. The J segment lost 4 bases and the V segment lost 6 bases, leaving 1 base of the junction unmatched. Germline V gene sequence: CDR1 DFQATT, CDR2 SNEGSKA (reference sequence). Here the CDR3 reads CSAGGADTQYF. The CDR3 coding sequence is TGCAGTGCGGGGGGGGCAGATACGCAGTATTTT.